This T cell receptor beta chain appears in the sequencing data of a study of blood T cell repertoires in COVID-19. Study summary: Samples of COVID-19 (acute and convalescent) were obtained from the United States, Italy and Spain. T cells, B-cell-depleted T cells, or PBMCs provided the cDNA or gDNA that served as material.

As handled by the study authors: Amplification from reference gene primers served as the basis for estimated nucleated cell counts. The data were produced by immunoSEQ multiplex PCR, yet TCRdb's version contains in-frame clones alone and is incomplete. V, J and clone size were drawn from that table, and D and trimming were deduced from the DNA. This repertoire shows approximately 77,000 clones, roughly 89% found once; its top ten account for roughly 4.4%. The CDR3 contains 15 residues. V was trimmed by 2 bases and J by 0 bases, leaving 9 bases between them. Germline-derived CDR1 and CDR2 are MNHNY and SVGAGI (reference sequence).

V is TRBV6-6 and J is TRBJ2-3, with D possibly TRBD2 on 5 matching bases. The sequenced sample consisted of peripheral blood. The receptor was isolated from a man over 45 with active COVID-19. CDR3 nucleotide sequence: TGTGCCAGCAGTTACCCTCAGCGGAGCACAGATACGCAGTATTTT. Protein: CASSYPQRSTDTQYF.